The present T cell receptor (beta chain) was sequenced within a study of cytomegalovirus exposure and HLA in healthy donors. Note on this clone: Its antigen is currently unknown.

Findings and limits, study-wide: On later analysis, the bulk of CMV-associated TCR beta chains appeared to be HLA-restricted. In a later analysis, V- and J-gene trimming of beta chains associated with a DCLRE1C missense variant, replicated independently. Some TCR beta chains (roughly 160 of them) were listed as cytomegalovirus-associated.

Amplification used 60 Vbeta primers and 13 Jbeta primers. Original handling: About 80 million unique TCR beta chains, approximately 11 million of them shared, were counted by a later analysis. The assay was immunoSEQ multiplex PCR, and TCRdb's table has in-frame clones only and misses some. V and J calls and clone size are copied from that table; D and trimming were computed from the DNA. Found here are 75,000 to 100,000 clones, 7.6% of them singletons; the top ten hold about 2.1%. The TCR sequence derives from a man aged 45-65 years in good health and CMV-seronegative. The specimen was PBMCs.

The CDR3 nucleotides are TGTGCTAGTGGTTTGCCCACTGAACGGACCGGGGAGCTGTTTTTT. Translation: CASGLPTERTGELFF. V usage is TRBV12-5 and J usage is TRBJ2-2; D is uncertain. The CDR3 spans 15 residues. Germline CDR1 LGHNT, CDR2 FRNRAP. Trimming shortened V by 2 bases and J by 5 bases, and 12 bases separated the two germline ends.